The 24 T cell receptor beta chains listed next were all sequenced from one sample in a study of liver allograft versus peripheral blood T cells. Study at large: Comparative analysis was performed on T cell receptor repertoires from transplanted livers and from recipients' peripheral blood.

A single record per CDR3 protein comes from TCRdb applying MiXCR to the reads. The sample has about 8,400 distinct CDR3 sequences, 17% seen once; the top ten hold over 4%. Receptors were obtained from a human patient who had a liver transplant. Some T cells may be supplied by the graft donor.

This clonotype has only a few counts. V is TRBV7-9 and J is TRBJ2-6, with D tentatively TRBD1 or TRBD2 (5 bases each). V was trimmed by 5 bases and J by 0 bases, leaving 17 bases between them. This CDR3 has 18 amino acids. The germline gives CDR1 SEHNR, CDR2 FQNEAQ (reference sequence). As DNA, the CDR3 is TGTGCCAGCAGCCCGACCCGGGACGCCTTCTCTGGGGCCAACGTCCTGACTTTC. Amino acid sequence: CASSPTRDAFSGANVLTF.

Concerning this clonotype itself: The junction differs from germline at one of its ends, possibly a read error. The chain recombines TRBV20-1 with TRBJ2-7; 11 bases map to TRBD2. The CDR3 spans 16 residues. In germline, CDR1 is DFQATT, CDR2 SNEGSKA (reference sequence). This CDR3 is CSARASRSGRAYEQDF. CDR3 in DNA: TGCAGTGCTAGGGCTAGTCGTAGCGGGAGGGCCTACGAGCAGGACTTC.

The rearrangement links TRBV20-1 to TRBJ1-1; D ambiguous. The CDR3 loop spans 13 amino acids. With 6 bases removed from V and 3 bases from J, the gap between germline ends came to 14 bases. Germline V CDR1 and CDR2: DFQATT, SNEGSKA (reference sequence). In DNA, the CDR3 is TGCAGTGCCGCACTCGGGTGGCACACTGAAGCTTTCTTT. This gives the protein CSAALGWHTEAFF.

This clonotype occurred many times. The rearrangement uses TRBV12-3 or TRBV12-4 and TRBJ1-5; D possibly corresponds to TRBD1 (5 bases). Trimming removed 5 bases at V and 4 bases at J, with 12 bases between. The CDR3 contains 14 residues. The CDR3 is CASSSGTQNQPQHF. In DNA, the CDR3 is TGTGCCAGCAGTAGCGGGACGCAGAATCAGCCCCAGCATTTT.

The chain joins TRBV11-2 to TRBJ2-3; 14 bases agree with TRBD2. V shed 5 bases and J 8 bases; nucleotides not matched to a gene: 9. Germline V gene sequence: CDR1 SGHAT, CDR2 FQNNGV. This CDR3 is built from 16 residues. The CDR3 DNA reads as TGTGCCAGCAGCCTCGGGACTAGCGGGGGTCGGGGTACGCAGTATTTT. It translates to CASSLGTSGGRGTQYF.

The gene calls are TRBV28 and TRBJ1-4, with D unresolved. Germline V gives CDR1 MDHEN, CDR2 SYDVKM. The V and J ends lost 8 bases and 8 bases respectively, with 18 bases between them. CDR3 length equals 14 residues. For the CDR3, the DNA is TGTGCCAGCGGTATTCCGGTGACCGGGGAAAAACTGTTTTTT. It encodes CASGIPVTGEKLFF. Looking up the rest from reference TRBV28 and TRBJ1-4 gives the full variable domain: DVKVTQSSRYLVKRTGEKVFLECVQDMDHENMFWYRQDPGLGLRLIYFSYDVKMKEKGDIPEGYSVSREKKERFSLILESASTNQTSMYLCASGIPVTGEKLFFGSGTQLSVL.

The V gene is TRBV24-1, the J gene TRBJ1-1; D possibly corresponds to TRBD1 (6 bases). Trimming stripped 1 base from V and 3 bases from J, with 17 bases between. Germline V CDR1 and CDR2: KGHDR, SFDVKD. CDR3 length: 17 amino acids. The CDR3 bases are TGTGCCACCAGTGATTTTTCCCCGTCCAGGGGATACACTGAAGCTTTCTTT. Amino acids: CATSDFSPSRGYTEAFF.

J is TRBJ1-1 and V is TRBV11-2; possible D gene TRBD1, 5 bases. Germline V gene lookup returns CDR1 SGHAT and CDR2 FQNNGV. The CDR3 extends over 14 amino acids. With 3 bases removed from V and 4 bases from J, the gap between germline ends came to 12 bases. In DNA form, the CDR3 reads TGTGCCAGCAGCTTCCACCTCGGGGGCACTGAAGCTTTCTTT. Translated, it gives CASSFHLGGTEAFF.

The chain recombines TRBV6-5 with TRBJ2-5; 14 bases match TRBD2. Germline-derived CDR1 and CDR2 are MNHEY and SVGAGI. Germline trimming cut 6 bases from V and 4 bases from J; bases unmatched to any gene: 4. This CDR3 spans 15 amino acids. The DNA of the CDR3 is TGTGCCAGCAGATCGGGACTAGCGGGAGTAGAGACCCAGTACTTC. It translates to CASRSGLAGVETQYF.

This clonotype showed up many times. The CDR3 DNA sequence: TGTGCCAGCAGTTTATATCAGCGGATCACAGATACGCAGTATTTT. Amino acids: CASSLYQRITDTQYF. The chain employs TRBV27 and TRBJ2-3; D is perhaps TRBD2 (5 bases). V was cut by 1 base and J by 2 bases, with 10 bases left in between. CDR1 and CDR2 from the germline V gene are MNHEY and SMNVEV (reference sequence). The CDR3 sequence is 15 residues long.

This clonotype ranks as medium-sized. Its ends do not fully match the called genes, so a read error is possible. This sequence joins TRBV5-6 and TRBJ2-1; D perhaps matches TRBD1 (6 bases). Germline CDR1 SGHDT, CDR2 YYEEEE. The CDR3 is made up of 12 amino acids. Here the CDR3 DNA reads TGTGCCAGCAGCTTCAATGCCAGGGGCAGGATCTTC. It yields the protein CASSFNARGRIF.

This clonotype is medium-sized (0.01 to 0.1%) by share. The chain recombines TRBV28 with TRBJ1-6, with D unclear. The CDR3 has 11 amino acids. Germline loops: CDR1 MDHEN, CDR2 SYDVKM. V was cut by 6 bases and J by 7 bases, with 4 bases left in between. CDR3 coding DNA: TGTGCCAGCAGATTAAATTCACCCCTCCACTTT. Translation: CASRLNSPLHF.

This clonotype is medium-sized in the sample. The gene calls are TRBV24-1 and TRBJ2-1, with TRBD2 matching 7 bases. The CDR3 loop spans 17 amino acids. The V segment lost 4 bases and the J segment 0 bases; nucleotides outside the gene matches: 8. The germline V gene encodes CDR1 KGHDR and CDR2 SFDVKD. This chain's CDR3 is CATSDNHGGSSYNEQFF. The CDR3 region has the DNA TGTGCCACCAGTGACAATCACGGGGGGAGCTCCTACAATGAGCAGTTCTTC.

As DNA, the CDR3 is TGCGCCAGCAGAAATTCAGGGGAGTTCGATGAGCAGTTCTTC. Translation: CASRNSGEFDEQFF. The chain links TRBV10-1 to TRBJ2-1; the D gene is possibly TRBD1 (6 bases). Trimming removed 6 bases at V and 8 bases at J, with 17 bases between. The CDR3 is 14 residues long. Germline V gives CDR1 WNHNN, CDR2 SYGVQD (reference sequence).

This clonotype has at least ten counts. This sequence joins TRBV10-3 and TRBJ2-5; 12 nucleotides line up with TRBD2. The germline V gene encodes CDR1 ENHRY and CDR2 SYGVKD. CDR3 length: 16 residues. V lost 6 bases and J lost 0; bases outside the gene matches: 5. The CDR3, as DNA: TGTGCCATCAGCCCTAGCGGGGGGGGGTACCAAGAGACCCAGTACTTC. Protein product: CAISPSGGGYQETQYF.

This clonotype is labeled as medium-sized (0.01 to 0.1%). The rearrangement links TRBV6-5 to TRBJ2-4, with 8 bases identical to TRBD2. J was trimmed by 8 bases and V by 6 bases; bases with no gene match: 15. Germline CDR1 reads MNHEY; CDR2 reads SVGAGI. This CDR3 is 16 amino acids long. CDR3 residues: CASRVGGAGVAYIQYF. The CDR3 nucleotides read TGTGCCAGCAGAGTTGGGGGAGCGGGAGTAGCGTACATTCAGTACTTC.

This clonotype was counted a few times. The chain uses TRBV28 and TRBJ2-7; D may be TRBD1 (6 bases). Deletions cut 3 bases from V and 0 bases from J, with 12 bases between. Germline V gene data show CDR1 as MDHEN and CDR2 as SYDVKM. The CDR3 is 15 residues long. In DNA, the CDR3 is TGTGCCAGCAGTTTTCACAGGGCCCTCTCCTACGAGCAGTACTTC. It codes for CASSFHRALSYEQYF.

V is TRBV18 and J is TRBJ1-1; no clear D gene. The germline V gene encodes CDR1 KGHSH and CDR2 LQKENI. The ends were cut back, 1 base at V and 1 base at J, with 1 base in the middle. CDR3 length: 12 amino acids. CDR3 in DNA: TGTGCCAGCTCACCACAGAACACTGAAGCTTTCTTT. This gives the protein CASSPQNTEAFF.

In its sample, this clonotype was seen a few times. J is TRBJ2-2 and V is TRBV5-4; TRBD2 matches 7 bases. The CDR3 runs to 16 residues. V was pared by 2 bases and J by 2 bases, with 6 bases of the junction left unmatched. Per germline, CDR1 SGHNT and CDR2 YYREEE (reference sequence). The CDR3: CASSLAGGRNTGELFF. CDR3 DNA: TGTGCCAGCAGCTTAGCAGGCGGGAGAAACACCGGGGAGCTGTTTTTT.

This clonotype has ten or more counts. The chain carries TRBV30 and TRBJ1-5, with TRBD1 matching 7 bases. CDR3 size: 14 residues. Germline V gene lookup returns CDR1 GTSNPN and CDR2 SVGIG (reference sequence). Unmatched junction bases numbered 10, after V lost 4 bases and J lost 7 bases. The CDR3 sequence: CAWKGLGGGQPQHF. Written as DNA, the CDR3 is TGTGCCTGGAAAGGTTTAGGGGGCGGGCAGCCCCAGCATTTT.

This clonotype was counted a few times. A much larger clone lies one base from this, so it may be a read error. The genes are TRBV28 and TRBJ1-5; unclear D gene. The CDR3 is made up of 12 amino acids. Germline loops: CDR1 MDHEN, CDR2 SYDVKM. The CDR3 DNA reads TGTGTCAGCTGGTCGCTCAATCAGCCCCAGCATTTT. The encoded protein is CVSWSLNQPQHF.

This clonotype is termed large. The chain links TRBV6-1 to TRBJ1-2; D gene ambiguous. Germline V CDR1 and CDR2: MNHNS, SASEGT. The CDR3 consists of 12 residues. The V end was cut by 6 bases, the J end by 7 bases, with 12 bases between. This CDR3 reads CASSALRSGYTF. Here the CDR3 DNA reads TGTGCCAGCAGCGCCCTCCGAAGTGGCTACACCTTC.

The table lists this clonotype with many counts. The chain couples TRBV14 to TRBJ1-2; the D gene is possibly TRBD1 (6 bases). Germline CDR1 reads SGHDN; CDR2 reads FVKESK. The germline V and J ends were trimmed by 1 base and 4 bases, with 13 bases remaining between them. CDR3 length equals 15 residues. In DNA form, the CDR3 reads TGTGCCAGCAGCCAAGTGTACGGGGGCTTCTATGGCTACACCTTC. Amino acid sequence: CASSQVYGGFYGYTF.

This clonotype was seen repeatedly, ten times or more. This chain uses TRBV18 with TRBJ1-1; D gene uncertain. Trimming pared 2 bases from V and 1 base from J, leaving 5 bases between. Germline assignment: CDR1 KGHSH and CDR2 LQKENI. The CDR3 is 13 residues long. This chain's CDR3 is CASSPGENTEAFF. The CDR3 bases are TGTGCCAGCTCACCAGGTGAGAACACTGAAGCTTTCTTT.